This T cell receptor beta chain was identified in a study of T-cell reconstitution after alpha-beta-depleted transplantation in children. Whole-study findings and limits: Fresh T-cell production supplied most of the T-cell counts and diversity seen one year after transplant. Where alpha-beta T cells came from about two months after transplant was reportedly several hundred expanded graft clones. Surviving thymic progenitors and recipient T cells were the source of high TCRbeta diversity at day 60 in some patients.

This clonotype occurred many times. What it recognizes is unknown. As it was prepared, the TCRbeta library received unique molecular identifiers. TCRdb itself ran the PCR reads through MiXCR, one entry per CDR3 protein. The data contain about 470,000 distinct CDR3 sequences, around two fifths of them singletons. The material sequenced was PBMCs, taken before TCRalphabeta/CD19-depleted stem cell transplant. The sequence derives from a girl aged 2-15 years with aplastic anemia, due to receive a stem cell transplant.

CDR3 DNA sequence: TGCAGTGCTAGAGATCGGCACAGGGGCTACGAGCAGTACTTC. Translated: CSARDRHRGYEQYF. The chain uses TRBV20-1 and TRBJ2-7; 7 bases are shared with TRBD1. The length of the CDR3 is 14 residues. The germline V gene has CDR1 DFQATT and CDR2 SNEGSKA (reference sequence). V shed 0 bases, J shed 3 bases, and the junction held 5 bases outside the gene matches.